This TCR beta chain stems from a study of T cells in Graves' hyperthyroidism and ophthalmopathy. Amplified TCR beta CDR3 regions derived from RNA transcripts. First-round RT-PCR targeting the TCR CDR3 was performed with the HTBI primer set. MiXCR was run by TCRdb on the multiplex PCR reads, yielding one entry per CDR3 protein. The sample records more than 550,000 distinct CDR3 sequences, around a sixth being singletons. Ten or more counts support this clonotype. The ends were cut back, 3 bases at V and 3 bases at J, with 8 bases in the middle. CDR3 size: 13 residues. Germline CDR1 and CDR2: LGHDT and YNNKEL (reference sequence).

This clonotype was obtained from a man aged 50-59 years with Graves' hyperthyroidism. Sequencing was done on a sample of blood. V is TRBV3-1 and J is TRBJ2-5; D tentatively reads TRBD1 or TRBD2 (5 bases each). For the CDR3, the DNA is TGTGCCAGCAGCCATAGGGGAGAAGAGACCCAGTACTTC. Protein: CASSHRGEETQYF.